Below, 13 T cell receptor beta chains from the same sample are listed, as sequenced in a study of shared clonotypes between healthy human individuals. Profiled with immunoSEQ multiplex PCR; TCRdb holds only in-frame clones, not every one. The sample comprises millions of clones, about 92% of which are singletons, and 0.13% to 0.15% rests with the top ten. What was sequenced was naive CD4+ T cells sorted from blood. As to subset: CD45RA+ positively selected. Source of these receptors: a man in his late teens or twenties in good health.

J is TRBJ2-1 and V is TRBV28; D ambiguous. The CDR3 contains 11 residues. Looked up from germline, CDR1 is MDHEN and CDR2 is SYDVKM. Trimming left V 8 bases short and J 10 bases short, with 12 bases between. The CDR3 protein is CASLTSGEQFF. For the CDR3, the DNA is TGTGCCAGCCTCACATCGGGCGAGCAGTTCTTC.

The chain carries TRBV28 and TRBJ2-4, with no clear D. This CDR3 is 16 amino acids long. Germline V CDR1 and CDR2: MDHEN, SYDVKM. V lost 5 bases to trimming and J lost 4 bases, with 18 bases between them. The CDR3 DNA sequence: TGTGCCAGCAGTCAAAACAGCCCCGGGCGAAAAAACATTCAGTACTTC. It is translated as CASSQNSPGRKNIQYF. Complete variable domain (other parts from reference TRBV28 and TRBJ2-4): DVKVTQSSRYLVKRTGEKVFLECVQDMDHENMFWYRQDPGLGLRLIYFSYDVKMKEKGDIPEGYSVSREKKERFSLILESASTNQTSMYLCASSQNSPGRKNIQYFGAGTRLSVL.

The rearrangement uses TRBV5-8 and TRBJ2-2; TRBD2 aligns across 8 bases. The CDR3 loop spans 11 amino acids. Unmatched junction bases numbered 1, after V lost 9 bases and J lost 6 bases. Germline V gene lookup returns CDR1 SGHTS and CDR2 YDEGEE. The DNA for the CDR3 is TGTGCCACCGGGAGGGCCGGGGAGCTGTTTTTT. Amino acids: CATGRAGELFF.

In its sample, this clone was seen once. The chain recombines TRBV9 with TRBJ1-1; 7 bases line up with TRBD1. Looked up from germline, CDR1 is SGDLS and CDR2 is YYNGEE. CDR3 length: 15 residues. With V trimmed by 6 bases and J by 0 bases, 8 bases remained unmatched. This CDR3 is CASTSDRFMNTEAFF. The DNA for the CDR3 is TGTGCCAGCACCTCGGACAGGTTCATGAACACTGAAGCTTTCTTT.

The chain's CDR3 is CASSTGGVETQYF. DNA of the CDR3: TGCGCCAGCAGCACGGGGGGCGTAGAGACCCAGTACTTC. This chain links TRBV5-1 with TRBJ2-5; maybe TRBD2 (7 bases). This CDR3 contains 13 residues. Germline assignment: CDR1 SGHRS and CDR2 YFSETQ. Trimming pared 4 bases from V and 4 bases from J, leaving 11 bases between.

The chain has TRBV2 and TRBJ1-1; D call uncertain. Germline lookup yields CDR1 SNHLY and CDR2 FYNNEI. This CDR3 comprises 11 residues. Trimming took 9 bases from V and 1 from J, leaving 6 bases between them. The CDR3 DNA follows: TGTGCCAGATCAGGGAACACTGAAGCTTTCTTT. It translates to CARSGNTEAFF.

The rearrangement uses TRBV9 and TRBJ2-5, with TRBD2 matching over 13 bases. The V gene's germline CDR1 is SGDLS and CDR2 YYNGEE. After removal of 4 bases from V and 5 bases from J, the junction contained 8 bases not matched to a gene. The CDR3 is 16 amino acids. The CDR3 DNA reads TGTGCCAGCAGCCTAACTAGCGGGGGGGCCTTTGAGACCCAGTACTTC. Its translation: CASSLTSGGAFETQYF.

The chain combines TRBV14 with TRBJ2-7, with D hard to call. The CDR3 spans 14 residues. The germline gives CDR1 SGHDN, CDR2 FVKESK. The germline V and J ends were trimmed by 3 bases and 6 bases, with 15 bases remaining between them. The CDR3 DNA reads as TGTGCCAGCAGCCAGCTTCCGAGCCAGAGCGAGCAGTACTTC. Translating gives CASSQLPSQSEQYF.

The gene calls are TRBV5-4 and TRBJ1-4, with 9 bases identical to TRBD1. This CDR3 contains 14 residues. J gave up 7 bases and V 4 bases, and 5 bases lay outside the gene matches. CDR1 is SGHNT, CDR2 YYREEE, per germline (reference sequence). CDR3 region: CASSLTGGSEKLFF. CDR3 in DNA: TGTGCCAGCAGCCTGACAGGGGGGAGTGAAAAACTGTTTTTT. Looking up the rest from reference TRBV5-4 and TRBJ1-4 gives the full variable domain: ETGVTQSPTHLIKTRGQQVTLRCSSQSGHNTVSWYQQALGQGPQFIFQYYREEENGRGNFPPRFSGLQFPNYSSELNVNALELDDSALYLCASSLTGGSEKLFFGSGTQLSVL.

The gene calls are TRBV5-4 and TRBJ1-2; 7 positions match TRBD1. Germline CDR1 is SGHNT and CDR2 is YYREEE (reference sequence). V dropped 4 bases and J dropped 4; count of bases not matched to a gene: 4. The CDR3 totals 13 residues. In DNA form, the CDR3 reads TGTGCCAGCAGCCGGACAGGATTCTATGGCTACACCTTC. It specifies CASSRTGFYGYTF.

V and J are TRBV5-1 and TRBJ2-7; 8 nucleotides align to TRBD1. The CDR3 runs to 14 residues. Germline V gene lookup returns CDR1 SGHRS and CDR2 YFSETQ. The J segment lost 2 bases and the V segment lost 4 bases, leaving 5 bases of the junction unmatched. The CDR3 spells CASSQGQDAYEQYF. Here the CDR3 DNA reads TGCGCCAGCAGCCAGGGACAGGACGCCTACGAGCAGTACTTC.

Points on this clone: Other nucleotide sequences from this sample produce the same CDR3. The chain recombines TRBV5-1 with TRBJ1-4, with 8 nucleotides matching TRBD1. Germline CDR1 is SGHRS and CDR2 is YFSETQ. V lost 0 bases and J lost 4; bases outside the gene matches: 2. This CDR3 is built from 15 residues. The CDR3: CASSLAGQGNEKLFF. DNA for the CDR3: TGCGCCAGCAGCTTGGCCGGACAGGGTAATGAAAAACTGTTTTTT.

This chain joins TRBV9 and TRBJ2-5; the match to TRBD1 covers 8 bases. J was trimmed by 2 bases and V by 4 bases; bases with no gene match: 16. Germline V CDR1 and CDR2: SGDLS, YYNGEE. The CDR3 consists of 18 residues. CDR3 sequence: CASSFHDWGRGRQETQYF. The CDR3 bases are TGTGCCAGCAGCTTTCACGATTGGGGCAGGGGGCGGCAAGAGACCCAGTACTTC.